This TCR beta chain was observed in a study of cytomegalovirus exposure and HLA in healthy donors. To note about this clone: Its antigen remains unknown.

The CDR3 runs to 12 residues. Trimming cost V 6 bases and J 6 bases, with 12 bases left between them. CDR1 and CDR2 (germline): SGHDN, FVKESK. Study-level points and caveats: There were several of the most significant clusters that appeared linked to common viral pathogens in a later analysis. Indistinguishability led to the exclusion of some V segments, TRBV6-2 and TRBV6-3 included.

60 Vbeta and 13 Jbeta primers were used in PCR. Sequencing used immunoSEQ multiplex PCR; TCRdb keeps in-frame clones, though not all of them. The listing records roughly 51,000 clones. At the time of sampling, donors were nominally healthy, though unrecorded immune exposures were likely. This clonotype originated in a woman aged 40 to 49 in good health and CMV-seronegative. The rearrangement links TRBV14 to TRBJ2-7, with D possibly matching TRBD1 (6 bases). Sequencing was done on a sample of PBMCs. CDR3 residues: CASRHTGIEQYF. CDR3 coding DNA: TGTGCCAGCAGGCATACAGGGATCGAGCAGTACTTC.